These 28 T cell receptor beta chains share one sample of origin, sequenced in a study of cytomegalovirus exposure and HLA in healthy donors. Primers included in the PCR were 60 Vbeta and 13 Jbeta primers. TCRdb's copy holds only in-frame clones and misses some; the assay was immunoSEQ multiplex PCR. The table has more than 70,000 clones, over 75% seen once; the top ten hold around 5%. The source material was PBMCs. All receptors come from a man aged 30 to 45 in good health and CMV-seropositive.

The V gene is TRBV5-4, the J gene TRBJ2-5; 8 bases match TRBD1. Trimming took 0 bases from V and 1 from J; bases not matched to a gene: 5. The CDR3 extends over 16 amino acids. Germline V gene data show CDR1 as SGHNT and CDR2 as YYREEE (reference sequence). DNA of the CDR3: TGTGCCAGCAGCTTGGCCCGGGACAGGCTCCAAGAGACCCAGTACTTC. Translation: CASSLARDRLQETQYF.

This sequence joins TRBV4-3 and TRBJ1-1, with no clear D. The CDR3 sequence is 15 residues long. Germline V CDR1 and CDR2: LGHNA, YSLEER. V was trimmed by 1 base and J by 0 bases, leaving 9 bases between them. This CDR3 is CASSQVTGMNTEAFF. CDR3 in DNA: TGCGCCAGCAGCCAAGTCACGGGGATGAACACTGAAGCTTTCTTT.

This rearrangement joins TRBV19 to TRBJ1-3; D gene uncertain. This CDR3 region has 14 residues. Trimming left V 4 bases short and J 0 bases short, with 7 bases between. Germline CDR1 and CDR2: LNHDA and SQIVND (reference sequence). For the CDR3, the DNA is TGTGCCAGTAGTAGGCCCATCTCTGGAAACACCATATATTTT. Residues: CASSRPISGNTIYF.

The chain carries TRBV19 and TRBJ1-5, with D possibly TRBD1 on 5 matching bases. The CDR3 length is 13 residues. The germline V gene encodes CDR1 LNHDA and CDR2 SQIVND (reference sequence). With 9 bases removed from V and 2 bases from J, the gap between germline ends came to 11 bases. CDR3 bases: TGTGCCAGCCAGGGAGGGGGCAATCAGCCCCAGCATTTT. Residues: CASQGGGNQPQHF.

CDR3 in DNA: TGTGCCTGGACCCAGGGGGACAGGGGAAACGAGCAGTACTTC. Amino acids: CAWTQGDRGNEQYF. This chain connects TRBV30 to TRBJ2-7; 10 bases are a match to TRBD1. V shed 4 bases and J 5 bases; nucleotides not matched to a gene: 8. CDR1 and CDR2 (germline): GTSNPN, SVGIG (reference sequence). CDR3 length: 14 residues. The full variable domain, completed using reference TRBV30 and TRBJ2-7, is SQTIHQWPATLVQPVGSPLSLECTVEGTSNPNLYWYRQAAGRGLQLLFYSVGIGQISSEVPQNLSASRPQDRQFILSSKKLLLSDSGFYLCAWTQGDRGNEQYFGPGTRLTVT.

The CDR3 protein is CASSHGGNTEAFF. The CDR3 DNA sequence: TGCGCCAGCAGCCACGGGGGGAACACTGAAGCTTTCTTT. The chain combines TRBV4-1 with TRBJ1-1, with D possibly matching TRBD1 (5 bases). The germline V gene has CDR1 MGHRA and CDR2 YSYEKL. The V and J ends lost 3 bases and 1 base respectively, with 6 bases between them. CDR3 length: 13 residues.

The chain is built from TRBV7-6 and TRBJ1-4; maybe TRBD1 (5 bases). CDR1 and CDR2 (germline): SGHVS, FNYEAQ. This CDR3 contains 15 residues. Trimming removed 5 bases from V and 2 bases from J, with 12 bases in between. CDR3 amino acids: CASSGGVGTNEKLFF. Written as DNA, the CDR3 is TGTGCCAGCAGCGGAGGGGTAGGGACTAATGAAAAACTGTTTTTT.

The chain carries TRBV27 and TRBJ2-3; D is possibly TRBD1 (6 bases). V lost 2 bases, J lost 11 bases, and 11 bases lay in between. The germline V gene has CDR1 MNHEY and CDR2 SMNVEV (reference sequence). The CDR3 has 12 amino acids. The CDR3 region has the DNA TGTGCCAGCAGTTTAGGGGGCAGGGGGCAGTATTTT. Protein sequence: CASSLGGRGQYF.

The chain joins TRBV15 to TRBJ2-3; 8 bases match TRBD1. The CDR3 is 19 amino acids. Germline values: CDR1 LNHNV, CDR2 YYDKDF (reference sequence). The V and J ends lost 0 bases and 3 bases, in that order; junction bases with no gene match: 14. The CDR3 nucleotides read TGTGCCACCAGCAGAGATTTACCTCGCCGGGACAGGATAACAGATACGCAGTATTTT. Amino acids: CATSRDLPRRDRITDTQYF.

This chain connects TRBV6-1 to TRBJ2-5; tentative D call: TRBD2 (7 bases). The V gene lost 2 bases and the J gene lost 5 bases, with 18 bases spanning the gap. The CDR3 extends over 16 amino acids. The V gene's germline CDR1 is MNHNS and CDR2 SASEGT. The CDR3 sequence is CASSELGGGAVETQYF. The CDR3 nucleotides are TGTGCCAGCAGTGAACTAGGAGGGGGGGCAGTCGAGACCCAGTACTTC.

This chain connects TRBV28 to TRBJ2-5; possible D gene TRBD2, 6 bases. V lost 5 bases to trimming and J lost 4 bases, with 17 bases between them. Germline V gene lookup returns CDR1 MDHEN and CDR2 SYDVKM. This CDR3 has 15 residues. The chain's CDR3 is CASSISRERGETQYF. DNA of the CDR3: TGTGCCAGCAGTATCTCCCGGGAGAGGGGAGAGACCCAGTACTTC.

This clone has a handful of counts. V is TRBV18 and J is TRBJ2-1, with 9 nucleotides matching TRBD1. CDR1 is KGHSH, CDR2 LQKENI, per germline. V shed 0 bases, J shed 2 bases, and the junction held 2 bases outside the gene matches. This CDR3 comprises 16 residues. CDR3 residues: CASSPPGQGPYNEQFF. The CDR3 region has the DNA TGTGCCAGCTCACCACCGGGACAGGGACCCTACAATGAGCAGTTCTTC.

The chain employs TRBV19 and TRBJ2-5; TRBD1 is a possible D gene (6 bases). The V end was cut by 3 bases, the J end by 2 bases, with 13 bases between. CDR1 and CDR2 (germline): LNHDA, SQIVND (reference sequence). The CDR3 covers 15 residues. The CDR3 DNA reads as TGTGCCAGTAGTATCTCCTTCGGACAGCAAGAGACCCAGTACTTC. Residues: CASSISFGQQETQYF.

A single count supports this clone. The chain combines TRBV5-5 with TRBJ1-2; D not certain. V dropped 1 base and J dropped 4 bases, with 11 bases sitting between them. CDR1 is SGHKS, CDR2 YYEKEE, per germline (reference sequence). This CDR3 is built from 14 residues. The DNA of the CDR3 is TGTGCCAGCAGCTTGAGTTCAGGATCCTATGGCTACACCTTC. Translating gives CASSLSSGSYGYTF.

The rearrangement joins TRBV4-1 to TRBJ1-5; tentative D call: TRBD1 (6 bases). The length of the CDR3 is 15 residues. Per germline, CDR1 MGHRA and CDR2 YSYEKL. Trimming shortened V by 0 bases and J by 7 bases, and 13 bases separated the two germline ends. The CDR3 sequence: CASSQEVAGAQPQHF. CDR3 coding DNA: TGCGCCAGCAGCCAAGAGGTAGCAGGGGCACAGCCCCAGCATTTT.

V usage is TRBV5-6 and J usage is TRBJ1-3; D not resolved. Germline V CDR1 and CDR2: SGHDT, YYEEEE. Deletions cut 0 bases from V and 4 bases from J, with 8 bases between. CDR3 length: 14 amino acids. In nucleotides, the CDR3 is TGTGCCAGCAGCTTGGGTAACTCGGGAAACACCATATATTTT. Protein sequence: CASSLGNSGNTIYF.

The chain carries TRBV19 and TRBJ1-5; D is possibly TRBD1 (5 bases). This CDR3 contains 14 residues. The germline V gene has CDR1 LNHDA and CDR2 SQIVND (reference sequence). V lost 5 bases and J 5 bases, leaving 13 bases between the germline ends. The CDR3 region is CASSYGGEDQPQHF. In DNA form, the CDR3 reads TGTGCCAGTAGTTACGGGGGTGAGGATCAGCCCCAGCATTTT.

CDR3 residues: CASSEEGQDDEQYV. The CDR3 coding sequence is TGTGCCAGCAGTGAAGAGGGACAGGACGACGAGCAGTACGTC. V and J are TRBV25-1 and TRBJ2-7; 8 positions agree with TRBD1. Looked up from germline, CDR1 is MGHDK and CDR2 is SYGVNS. Germline trimming cut 2 bases from V and 5 bases from J; bases unmatched to any gene: 5. The CDR3 spans 14 residues.

The chain employs TRBV9 and TRBJ2-3; D is undetermined. The CDR3 loop spans 13 amino acids. V was clipped by 0 bases and J by 0 bases, with 2 bases between them. Germline loops: CDR1 SGDLS, CDR2 YYNGEE. The CDR3 region is CASSVASTDTQYF. As DNA, the CDR3 is TGTGCCAGCAGCGTAGCAAGCACAGATACGCAGTATTTT.

The chain links TRBV9 to TRBJ1-1; D unresolved. CDR1 is SGDLS and CDR2 is YYNGEE in the germline V gene. Trimming shortened V by 7 bases and J by 11 bases, and 18 bases separated the two germline ends. The CDR3 contains 12 residues. CDR3 protein: CASGPGGRMAFF. In nucleotides, the CDR3 is TGTGCCAGCGGGCCGGGAGGTCGGATGGCTTTCTTT.

The V gene is TRBV10-3, the J gene TRBJ2-5, with 10 positions matching TRBD2. Germline CDR1 reads ENHRY; CDR2 reads SYGVKD. The ends lost 10 bases at V and 1 base at J; junction bases unmatched: 9. The CDR3 length is 15 residues. The chain's CDR3 is CATSSSGGFQETQYF. The CDR3 coding sequence is TGTGCCACCTCATCTAGCGGGGGCTTCCAAGAGACCCAGTACTTC.

The chain couples TRBV4-1 to TRBJ2-5; D possibly corresponds to TRBD2 (6 bases). The CDR3 consists of 16 residues. V lost 3 bases to trimming and J lost 7 bases, with 21 bases between them. Germline V gene sequence: CDR1 MGHRA, CDR2 YSYEKL. CDR3 in amino acids: CASSHLALTTGGTQYF. The DNA of the CDR3 is TGCGCCAGCAGCCACTTGGCTCTCACTACCGGGGGGACCCAGTACTTC.

The chain recombines TRBV9 with TRBJ1-2; D ambiguous. CDR1 and CDR2 from the germline V gene are SGDLS and YYNGEE. This CDR3 has 14 amino acids. Between the trimmed V and J ends, which lost 0 bases and 0 bases, there was a span of 6 bases. The DNA for the CDR3 is TGTGCCAGCAGCGTAGGGTTAGCTAACTATGGCTACACCTTC. Translated, it gives CASSVGLANYGYTF.

This chain joins TRBV29-1 and TRBJ1-2, with D possibly being TRBD1 (6 bases). The length of the CDR3 is 15 residues. V lost 3 bases and J lost 4, with 18 bases in between. Germline CDR1 and CDR2: SQVTM and ANQGSEA. This CDR3 reads CSVDSVREGGYGYTF. The CDR3 nucleotides read TGCAGCGTTGATTCTGTAAGGGAAGGGGGCTATGGCTACACCTTC.

The chain combines TRBV19 with TRBJ2-2; 9 positions match TRBD1. CDR1 LNHDA and CDR2 SQIVND come from the germline V gene (reference sequence). The V segment lost 5 bases and the J segment 6 bases; nucleotides outside the gene matches: 7. The CDR3 length is 15 residues. The CDR3, as DNA: TGTGCCAGTAGTTCTCCGGGACAGGGTGCCGGGGAGCTGTTTTTT. This encodes CASSSPGQGAGELFF.

The chain is built from TRBV29-1 and TRBJ1-1, with D maybe TRBD1 (6 bases). V lost 6 bases and J lost 0, with 11 bases in between. This CDR3 is built from 13 residues. Germline lookup yields CDR1 SQVTM and CDR2 ANQGSEA. CDR3 sequence: CSVFRDMNTEAFF. CDR3 coding DNA: TGCAGCGTCTTCCGGGACATGAACACTGAAGCTTTCTTT.

V gene TRBV6-1 combines with J gene TRBJ1-5, with a possible D match to TRBD1 (6 bases). The germline CDR1 and CDR2 sequences are MNHNS and SASEGT. The CDR3 contains 13 residues. V was clipped by 10 bases and J by 3 bases, with 13 bases between them. DNA for the CDR3: TGTGCCACTTTGACAGGAGTCAATCAGCCCCAGCATTTT. This translates into CATLTGVNQPQHF.

The chain combines TRBV11-1 with TRBJ2-1, with TRBD1 identical over 7 bases. Germline CDR1 SGHAT, CDR2 FQDESV (reference sequence). Trimming at V came to 8 bases and at J to 0 bases, leaving 4 bases not matched to a gene. There are 14 residues in the CDR3. The CDR3 nucleotides read TGTGCCAGCCTCCGGGACAGCTCCTACAATGAGCAGTTCTTC. It translates to CASLRDSSYNEQFF.